This T cell receptor beta chain was obtained from a study of blood T cell repertoires in COVID-19. Looking at the study overall: Italy, Spain and the United States were the sources of the convalescent and acute COVID-19 samples. The cDNA or gDNA used as material had been derived from T cells, B-cell-depleted T cells, or PBMCs.

Germline values: CDR1 MDHEN, CDR2 SYDVKM. Trimming took 8 bases from V and 6 from J; bases not matched to a gene: 10. This CDR3 has 15 residues. Source study methods: By means of reference gene primer amplification, nucleated cell counts were estimated. Clones were read by immunoSEQ multiplex PCR, and TCRdb kept only the in-frame ones, dropping some. V, J and clone size are taken as reported in that table, and D and trimming were inferred from the DNA itself. Counted here are approximately 210,000 clones, over 65% occurring once; the ten biggest clones make up under 3%. Material for sequencing was peripheral blood. The chain employs TRBV28 and TRBJ2-2, with TRBD2 matching 9 bases. The TCR sequence derives from a woman aged 70-85 years with active or convalescent COVID-19. CDR3 DNA sequence: TGTGCCAGCCCCGCCGGGACTAGCTTGCCCGGGGAGCTGTTTTTT. This gives the protein CASPAGTSLPGELFF.